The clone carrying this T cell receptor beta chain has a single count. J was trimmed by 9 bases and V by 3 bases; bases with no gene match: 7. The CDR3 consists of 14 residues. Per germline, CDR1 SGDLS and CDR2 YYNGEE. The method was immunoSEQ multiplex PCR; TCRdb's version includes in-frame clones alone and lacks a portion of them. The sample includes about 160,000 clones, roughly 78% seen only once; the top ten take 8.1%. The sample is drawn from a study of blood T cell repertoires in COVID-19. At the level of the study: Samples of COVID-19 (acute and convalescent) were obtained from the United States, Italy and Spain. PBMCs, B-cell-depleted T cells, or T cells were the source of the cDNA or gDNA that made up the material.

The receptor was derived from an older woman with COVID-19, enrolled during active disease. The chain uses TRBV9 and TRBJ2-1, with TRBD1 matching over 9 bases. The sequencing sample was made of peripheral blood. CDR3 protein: CASSARTGAAEQFF. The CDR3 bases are TGTGCCAGCAGCGCTCGGACAGGGGCAGCTGAGCAGTTCTTC.